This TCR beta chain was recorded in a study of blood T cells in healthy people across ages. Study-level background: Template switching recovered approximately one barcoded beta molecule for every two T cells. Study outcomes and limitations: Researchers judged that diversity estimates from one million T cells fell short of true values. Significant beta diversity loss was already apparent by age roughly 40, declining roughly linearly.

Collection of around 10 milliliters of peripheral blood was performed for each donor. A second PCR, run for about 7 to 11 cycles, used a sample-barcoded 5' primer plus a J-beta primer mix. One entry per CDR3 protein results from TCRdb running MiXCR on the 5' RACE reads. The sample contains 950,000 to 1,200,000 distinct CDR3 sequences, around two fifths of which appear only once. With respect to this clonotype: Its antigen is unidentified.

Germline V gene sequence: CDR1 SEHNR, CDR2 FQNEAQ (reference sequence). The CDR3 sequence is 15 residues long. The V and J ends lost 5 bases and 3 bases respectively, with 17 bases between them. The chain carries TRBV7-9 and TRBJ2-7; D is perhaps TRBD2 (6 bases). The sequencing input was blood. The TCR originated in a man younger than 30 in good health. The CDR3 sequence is CASSTYRTGVYEQYF. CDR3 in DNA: TGTGCCAGCAGCACATATCGGACGGGAGTCTACGAGCAGTACTTC.